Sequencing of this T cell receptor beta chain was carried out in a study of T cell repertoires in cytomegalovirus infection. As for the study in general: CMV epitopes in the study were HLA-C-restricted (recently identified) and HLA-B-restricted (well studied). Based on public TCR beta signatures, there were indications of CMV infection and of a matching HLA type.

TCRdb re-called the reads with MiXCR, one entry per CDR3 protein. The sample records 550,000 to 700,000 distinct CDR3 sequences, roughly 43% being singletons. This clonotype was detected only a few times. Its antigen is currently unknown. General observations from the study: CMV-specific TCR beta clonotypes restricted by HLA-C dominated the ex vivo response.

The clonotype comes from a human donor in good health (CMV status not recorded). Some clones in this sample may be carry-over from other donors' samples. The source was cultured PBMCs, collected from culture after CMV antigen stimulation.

For the CDR3, the DNA is TGTGCCAGCAGCTTTACCGGGACTAGCGTTTACAATGAGCAGTTCTTC. This translates into CASSFTGTSVYNEQFF. The chain recombines TRBV7-2 with TRBJ2-1, with 10 bases identical to TRBD2. V trimming: 3 bases; J trimming: 4 bases; junction bases outside the gene matches: 6. Germline-derived CDR1 and CDR2 are SGHTA and FQGNSA. This CDR3 contains 16 residues.